This paragraph covers one T cell receptor beta chain sequence. This clone was seen a handful of times. Its target antigen remains unknown. Base qualities are missing; no much larger clone stands one base away. CDR1 and CDR2, per the germline V gene, are SGHTA and FQGNSA. V gives up 6 bases and J gives up 0 bases, and the segment between their germline ends measures 12 bases. The CDR3 covers 15 residues, taking in both the cysteine and the phenylalanine. Only the CDR3 DNA is retained, 45 bases long and in frame from the first base. This record comes from a study of beta chain features in type 1 diabetes listed by TCRdb under 2018. Background on the whole study: Mean age, gender distribution, total cell number and subset yield were not different between patients and healthy donors. A total of approximately 99,000,000 sorted cells were examined across all samples, and RNA yield correlated strongly with the number of cells per subset. The study compared TCRB repertoires of sorted circulating CD4+ T cell subsets between recently diagnosed type 1 diabetes patients and matched healthy donors. Regulatory and stem cell-like memory subsets were isolated from only 8 patients and roughly 8 healthy donors, whereas naive and central memory subsets came from all 30 or so donors.

From each donor, a single peripheral blood sample of around 120 mL on average was drawn into heparinised tubes. Using a panel that included CD45RO, CCR7, CD25, CD127, CD95 and CD27, naive, central memory, regulatory and stem cell-like memory CD4+ T cells were sorted on a BD FACSAria II. Every sorted population had a purity above 98%. Right away, PBMCs were isolated by Lymphoprep density gradient centrifugation and were stained directly, with no culture step. So that batch effects would be minimized, each experiment stained and sorted samples in pairs, pairing one healthy donor with one patient. The entire isolated RNA was reverse transcribed using the High Capacity cDNA Reverse Transcription Kit, and thus expressed TCRB transcripts were sequenced. Deep immunoSEQ sequencing was performed on naive, central memory and regulatory T cell samples, with an average of approximately 4 million total reads per sample. Sorted cells were lysed in RLT buffer and RNA was extracted with DNase-treated RNeasy Micro or Mini kits, depending on cell number. To prevent cross-contamination, each cell subset was processed individually, whereas patient and healthy donor samples were processed jointly. The immunoSEQ multiplex PCR was used to amplify TCRB sequences from cDNA, yielding 87-bp fragments that span the CDR3 region. Sequencing of the amplicons was done on the Illumina HiSeq platform. On the authors' methods: PCR bias was computationally corrected using synthetic template baselines, reads within Hamming distance 2 were collapsed, and singletons that could not be merged were discarded. Reads were aligned to IMGT to assign V, D and J genes, CDR3 length, and insertions or deletions at six rearrangement sites. Clonotype counts were normalized to sorted cell number within each subset before computing true diversity and Gini coefficients with the tcR R package. The overlap coefficient, calculated on TCRB nucleotide sequences, was used to measure repertoire sharing. Out-of-frame TCRB sequences from naive cells were analyzed to stand in for the pre-selection repertoire. TCRdb limited this immuneACCESS table to in-frame rearrangements with V and J called. A share of clones is missing; checked studies link under half to unresolved V genes, and the rest is unexplained. Clone size and V and J calls were adopted from that table, with D and trimming inferred from the DNA. This sample holds hundreds of thousands of clones; about 10% were observed only once. Of the sample, around 0.037% is held by the ten largest clones.

Study-wide findings and limitations: A moderate but significant shortening of TCRB CDR3 length was observed in type 1 diabetes patients in all four CD4+ subsets. Only small numbers of individuals were included in the HLA sub-analyses, which left unresolved whether HLA type had any influence on TCRB rearrangement. At VDJ recombination sites, type 1 diabetes patients had fewer insertions and more deleted nucleotides, which implies abnormalities in thymic rearrangement. Because cDNA was sequenced instead of genomic DNA, activated cells with high expression could be over-represented, although the groups did not differ in activation or CD3 levels. Shorter templates might be favored by PCR, yet because patient and control samples were amplified and corrected together, any such skew would affect both groups equally. Naive, central memory and regulatory TCRB repertoires appeared to be more similar among patients than among healthy donors.

The chain is made from TRBV7-2 and TRBJ2-1, with a weak D call of TRBD1 (6 bases match). The origin of this receptor is a woman aged 18-29 years in good health. Sequencing was done on a sample of naive CD4+ T cells from blood. Per the publication, the cell subset or site label means: true naive CD4+ T cells. The nucleotide sequence is given as TGTGCCAGCAGGGCCACAGGGAGCTCCTACAATGAGCAGTTCTTC. Its translation reads: CASRATGSSYNEQFF.